One sample yielded the 21 T cell receptor beta chains listed below, sequenced in a study of blood T cells in healthy people across ages. Primers used in a second PCR of about 7 to 12 cycles were a sample-barcoded 5' primer and a J-beta primer mix. Via MiXCR, TCRdb re-called the 5' RACE reads, giving one row per CDR3 protein. This table has around 990,000 distinct CDR3 sequences, under 30% appearing once. These records were also assigned to another study, of T cells of mothers and their children.

Specimen: blood. These receptor sequences come from a girl aged 2-9 years in good health.

In this sample, this clonotype turned up a few times. The chain couples TRBV7-6 to TRBJ2-3; D may be TRBD1 (6 bases). V gave up 0 bases and J gave up 1 base, with 14 bases separating them. The CDR3 length is 17 residues. The germline V gene has CDR1 SGHVS and CDR2 FNYEAQ. CDR3 residues: CASSLAGAWYRTDTQYF. The CDR3 DNA is TGTGCCAGCAGCTTAGCGGGGGCGTGGTATCGCACAGATACGCAGTATTTT.

This clonotype was counted a few times. One junction end disagrees with the germline gene, perhaps due to a read error. V and J are TRBV7-9 and TRBJ2-4, with D tentatively TRBD2 (5 bases). Germline V CDR1 and CDR2: SEHNR, FQNEAQ (reference sequence). The CDR3 has 14 amino acids. CDR3 bases: TGTGCCAGCAGCCCCCATGGGGAGTTGTACATCCAGTACTTC. Translated, it gives CASSPHGELYIQYF.

The rearrangement joins TRBV7-9 to TRBJ2-5, with 13 bases identical to TRBD2. The J call is uncertain, as TRBJ2-7 better fits the DNA end. The V gene's germline CDR1 is SEHNR and CDR2 FQNEAQ (reference sequence). The CDR3 sequence is 16 residues long. In DNA form, the CDR3 reads TGTGCCAGCAGCGTATCCGGGACTAGCGGGATCTACGAGCAGTACTTC. Amino acids: CASSVSGTSGIYEQYF.

This chain uses TRBV2 with TRBJ2-5; D gene ambiguous. V was cut by 7 bases and J by 5 bases, with 8 bases left in between. This CDR3 comprises 11 residues. Germline CDR1 is SNHLY and CDR2 is FYNNEI. CDR3: CASTRVETQYF. The CDR3 nucleotides read TGTGCCAGCACCCGAGTTGAGACCCAGTACTTC.

This clonotype was observed a handful of times. The J gene is TRBJ1-6, the V gene TRBV6-1, with TRBD1 identical over 8 bases. V shed 8 bases and J 7 bases; nucleotides not matched to a gene: 13. This CDR3 is built from 16 residues. The germline V gene encodes CDR1 MNHNS and CDR2 SASEGT. The CDR3 is CASEETAGTGNSPLHF. Written as DNA, the CDR3 is TGTGCCAGCGAGGAGACAGCCGGGACAGGAAATTCACCCCTCCACTTT.

This clonotype was detected a few times. The J gene is TRBJ1-5, the V gene TRBV6-2 or TRBV6-3, with 8 nucleotides matching TRBD1. The germline gives CDR1 MNHEY, CDR2 SVGEGT. V was pared by 6 bases and J by 4 bases, with 5 bases of the junction left unmatched. The CDR3 sequence is 14 residues long. The CDR3 nucleotides are TGTGCCAGCAGCAAGACAGGGGTGAATCAGCCCCAGCATTTT. This encodes CASSKTGVNQPQHF.

The table lists this clonotype with a few counts. V and J are TRBV3-1 and TRBJ2-7; 7 bases are a match to TRBD1. Germline CDR1 LGHDT, CDR2 YNNKEL (reference sequence). The CDR3 totals 13 residues. The V segment lost 2 bases and the J segment 5 bases; nucleotides outside the gene matches: 3. The CDR3: CASSQTGADEQYF. For the CDR3, the DNA is TGTGCCAGCAGCCAAACAGGGGCTGACGAGCAGTACTTC.

Here the CDR3 DNA reads TGCAGTCGGTCGATAAACCCCTACAATGAGCAGTTCTTC. Residues: CSRSINPYNEQFF. V gene TRBV20-1 combines with J gene TRBJ2-1; unclear D gene. V lost 8 bases to trimming and J lost 2 bases, with 13 bases between them. The germline V gene encodes CDR1 DFQATT and CDR2 SNEGSKA (reference sequence). This CDR3 has 13 amino acids.

This clonotype was seen a few times. The V and J genes are TRBV28 and TRBJ2-2; D is perhaps TRBD1 (6 bases). Trimming pared 1 base from V and 4 bases from J, leaving 16 bases between. This CDR3 comprises 17 residues. Germline loops: CDR1 MDHEN, CDR2 SYDVKM. Here the CDR3 reads CASSLLSLQDSTGELFF. DNA for the CDR3: TGTGCCAGCAGTTTATTATCCCTACAGGACAGCACCGGGGAGCTGTTTTTT.

CDR3 nucleotides: TGTGCCAGCAGCCAAGGGGCTATAAACAGGGGCTTAGGAGACGAGCAGTACTTC. It specifies CASSQGAINRGLGDEQYF. This sequence joins TRBV3-1 and TRBJ2-7; 7 nucleotides agree with TRBD1. With 1 base clipped from V and 5 bases from J, the junction kept 17 bases outside the gene matches. The CDR3 length is 18 residues. Germline lookup yields CDR1 LGHDT and CDR2 YNNKEL (reference sequence).

The chain uses TRBV7-3 and TRBJ2-1; the match to TRBD1 covers 10 bases. V gave up 5 bases and J gave up 15 bases; unmatched junction bases: 16. This CDR3 has 15 residues. From germline, CDR1 is SGHTA and CDR2 FQGTGA. The CDR3 region is CASSPRTGGFVDLFF. The CDR3 region has the DNA TGTGCCAGCAGCCCCCGGACAGGGGGGTTTGTCGATCTGTTCTTC.

This clonotype has a handful of counts. The V and J genes are TRBV7-3 and TRBJ2-3, with 8 positions matching TRBD2. Germline loops: CDR1 SGHTA, CDR2 FQGTGA. V lost 5 bases and J lost 5; bases outside the gene matches: 6. The CDR3 loop spans 14 amino acids. CDR3 nucleotide sequence: TGTGCCAGCAGCCCCGGACTAGCCGAAGATACGCAGTATTTT. Protein: CASSPGLAEDTQYF.

The V gene is TRBV21-1, the J gene TRBJ1-2. TRBV21-1 is a listed pseudogene. The CDR3 sequence is 13 residues long. The CDR3 sequence: CASSGRQAYGYTF. CDR3 in DNA: TGTGCCAGCAGCGGACGCCAGGCATACGGCTACACCTTC.

The V call is TRBV28, the J call TRBJ2-7; perhaps TRBD1 as D (6 bases). Germline CDR1 reads MDHEN; CDR2 reads SYDVKM. Trimming stripped 4 bases from V and 2 bases from J, with 15 bases between. CDR3 length equals 15 residues. The CDR3 protein is CASSSRMTGTYEQYF. The CDR3 DNA reads TGTGCCAGCAGTTCACGGATGACAGGAACCTACGAGCAGTACTTC.

The rearrangement links TRBV29-1 to TRBJ1-1, with D unresolved. Trimming took 5 bases from V and 0 from J, leaving 16 bases between them. The CDR3 has 15 residues. CDR1 is SQVTM and CDR2 is ANQGSEA in the germline V gene. As DNA, the CDR3 is TGCAGCGTTTCAAGTCGGTTGACATTGAACACTGAAGCTTTCTTT. Translating gives CSVSSRLTLNTEAFF.

The V gene is TRBV7-9, the J gene TRBJ1-4, with D perhaps matching TRBD1 (5 bases). Trimming stripped 8 bases from V and 5 bases from J, with 21 bases between. The CDR3 is 16 amino acids. Germline V gives CDR1 SEHNR, CDR2 FQNEAQ (reference sequence). The CDR3 DNA reads TGTGCCAGCTCCGGCGGTCTCCCTGGGGGAAATGAAAAACTGTTTTTT. Amino acid sequence: CASSGGLPGGNEKLFF. Combining the CDR3 with reference TRBV7-9 and TRBJ1-4 gives the whole variable domain DTGVSQNPRHKITKRGQNVTFRCDPISEHNRLYWYRQTLGQGPEFLTYFQNEAQLEKSRLLSDRFSAERPKGSFSTLEIQRTEQGDSAMYLCASSGGLPGGNEKLFFGSGTQLSVL.

This clonotype appeared a few times. The rearrangement links TRBV7-2 to TRBJ2-1; TRBD2 matches 7 bases. This CDR3 has 17 amino acids. Germline lookup yields CDR1 SGHTA and CDR2 FQGNSA. Trimming removed 6 bases from V and 4 bases from J; junction bases left unmatched: 15. The CDR3 region is CASSPNLSGTDYNEQFF. DNA of the CDR3: TGTGCCAGCAGTCCTAATCTCAGCGGGACCGATTACAATGAGCAGTTCTTC.

The CDR3 sequence: CASTEIDRHNEQFF. In nucleotides, the CDR3 is TGTGCCAGCACCGAAATAGACAGACACAATGAGCAGTTCTTC. This chain connects TRBV27 to TRBJ2-1; TRBD1 is a possible D gene (5 bases). V lost 7 bases and J 5 bases, leaving 15 bases between the germline ends. The germline V gene encodes CDR1 MNHEY and CDR2 SMNVEV (reference sequence). There are 14 residues in the CDR3.

The rearrangement links TRBV5-1 to TRBJ2-1; 8 bases map to TRBD2. Looked up from germline, CDR1 is SGHRS and CDR2 is YFSETQ. After removal of 4 bases from V and 3 bases from J, the junction contained 12 bases not matched to a gene. The CDR3 runs 17 residues. The CDR3 DNA reads as TGCGCCAGCAGCGCCGACAGGCGGGAGGCCTTCTACAATGAGCAGTTCTTC. Translated: CASSADRREAFYNEQFF.

The chain links TRBV28 to TRBJ2-3; no definite D call. Germline assignment: CDR1 MDHEN and CDR2 SYDVKM. The CDR3 has 15 residues. Trimming cost V 1 base and J 3 bases, with 11 bases left between them. The CDR3 here is CASSLSLMVTDTQYF. DNA for the CDR3: TGTGCCAGCAGTTTATCCCTGATGGTAACAGATACGCAGTATTTT.

This clonotype was observed a handful of times. The chain employs TRBV10-3 and TRBJ1-5; unclear D gene. The CDR3 loop spans 12 amino acids. Looked up from germline, CDR1 is ENHRY and CDR2 is SYGVKD. The V end lost 6 bases, the J end lost 0 bases, and 3 bases lay between the germline ends. This CDR3 reads CAIRSSNQPQHF. In DNA, the CDR3 is TGTGCCATCAGGAGTAGCAATCAGCCCCAGCATTTT.